Listed below are T cell receptor beta chains from one sample, sequenced in a study of cytomegalovirus exposure and HLA in healthy donors. The repertoire was sequenced with immunoSEQ multiplex PCR; TCRdb's copy has only in-frame clones and lacks some. This sample carries 150,000 or so clones, roughly four fifths of them seen once, and the ten largest clones take roughly 4%. Sequencing used PBMCs. These receptors were taken from a man aged 45-65 years in good health and CMV-seropositive. The CDR3 runs from the conserved cysteine through the conserved F or W. The D gene is left open where the match is weak. A clone size is listed for some rows: how often the clone was seen (once, few, many), or a class if it is expanded.

clone size	J gene	V gene	D gene	CDR3 protein	CDR3 DNA
-	TRBJ2-7	TRBV5-1	TRBD1	CASRGQGEYEQYF	TGCGCCAGCAGAGGACAGGGGGAGTACGAGCAGTACTTC
-	TRBJ1-2	TRBV14	TRBD1	CASSRTGGYGYTF	TGTGCCAGCAGCCGGACAGGGGGCTATGGCTACACCTTC
-	TRBJ1-5	TRBV2	-	CASSSPTDNQPQHF	TGTGCCAGCAGTTCCCCGACAGACAATCAGCCCCAGCATTTT
-	TRBJ1-1	TRBV9	-	CASSVSRNTEAFF	TGTGCCAGCAGCGTATCGAGGAACACTGAAGCTTTCTTT
-	TRBJ2-6	TRBV15	-	CAIQGRVFGANVLTF	TGTGCCATTCAGGGGCGAGTATTTGGGGCCAACGTCCTGACTTTC
-	TRBJ1-6	TRBV19	-	CARTQPRRDNSPLHF	TGTGCCAGAACCCAACCAAGAAGAGATAATTCACCCCTCCACTTT
-	TRBJ1-1	TRBV28	-	CASTRAGMGNTEAFF	TGTGCCAGCACTCGAGCGGGGATGGGGAACACTGAAGCTTTCTTT
-	TRBJ1-6	TRBV14	-	CASSQARQAVSPLHF	TGTGCCAGCAGCCAAGCGAGACAGGCGGTATCACCCCTCCACTTT
-	TRBJ1-1	TRBV5-1	-	CASSLETVNTEAFF	TGCGCCAGCAGCTTGGAGACAGTGAACACTGAAGCTTTCTTT
-	TRBJ1-2	TRBV28	TRBD1	CASSLPQGAVGYTF	TGTGCCAGCAGTTTACCGCAGGGGGCCGTGGGCTACACCTTC
few	TRBJ1-6	TRBV28	-	CASSNRVGFHF	TGTGCCAGCAGTAACCGGGTCGGGTTCCACTTT
-	TRBJ1-2	TRBV4-1	TRBD1	CASSHPGQALYGYTF	TGCGCCAGCAGCCACCCGGGACAGGCCCTCTATGGCTACACCTTC
once	TRBJ2-1	TRBV9	-	CASSRGSYNEQFF	TGTGCCAGCAGCCGGGGAAGCTACAATGAGCAGTTCTTC
-	TRBJ2-3	TRBV10-3	TRBD2	CAISALRLAGATDTQYF	TGTGCCATCAGTGCGTTAAGACTAGCGGGGGCCACAGATACGCAGTATTTT
-	TRBJ2-1	TRBV27	TRBD2	CASSPGTSGTTYLYNEQFF	TGTGCCAGCAGTCCCGGGACTAGCGGGACCACCTACCTCTACAATGAGCAGTTCTTC
-	TRBJ2-1	TRBV19	TRBD2	CASTNAGTRNYNEQFF	TGTGCCAGTACTAACGCTGGGACTAGGAACTACAATGAGCAGTTCTTC
-	TRBJ2-1	TRBV20-1	-	CSAEQGNEQFF	TGCAGTGCTGAACAGGGTAACGAGCAGTTCTTC
-	TRBJ2-7	TRBV27	TRBD1	CASSVIPTGGQIYEQYF	TGTGCCAGCAGTGTCATCCCTACAGGGGGCCAAATCTACGAGCAGTACTTC
-	TRBJ2-3	TRBV2	-	CASRTQGPRDTQYF	TGTGCCAGCAGGACACAGGGACCAAGAGATACGCAGTATTTT
-	TRBJ2-1	TRBV6-5	TRBD1	CASLQTGTGRNEQFF	TGTGCCAGCCTACAAACCGGGACAGGGCGAAATGAGCAGTTCTTC
few	TRBJ2-3	TRBV21-1	-	CASSIFIGGTDTQYF	TGTGCCAGCAGCATCTTTATTGGGGGGACAGATACGCAGTATTTT
-	TRBJ2-5	TRBV7-2	-	CASSPGQSWYQETQYF	TGTGCCAGCAGCCCAGGACAGTCTTGGTACCAAGAGACCCAGTACTTC
-	TRBJ1-3	TRBV9	-	CASSAGQGFSGNTIYF	TGTGCCAGCAGCGCGGGCCAGGGATTCTCTGGAAACACCATATATTTT
-	TRBJ2-7	TRBV9	TRBD1	CASSSSRDRGHEQYF	TGTGCCAGCAGTTCCAGCCGGGACAGGGGGCACGAGCAGTACTTC
-	TRBJ2-2	TRBV30	TRBD2	CAWTAGVETGELFF	TGTGCCTGGACGGCGGGAGTTGAAACCGGGGAGCTGTTTTTT
-	TRBJ1-2	TRBV4-1	-	CASSQVTGANYGYTF	TGCGCCAGCAGCCAAGTAACAGGCGCTAACTATGGCTACACCTTC
-	TRBJ1-4	TRBV30	TRBD1	CAWSRQGINEKLFF	TGTGCCTGGAGTCGACAGGGGATTAATGAAAAACTGTTTTTT
-	TRBJ2-1	TRBV9	TRBD2	CASSVGSSGGSYNEQFF	TGTGCCAGCAGCGTAGGTTCTAGCGGAGGTTCCTACAATGAGCAGTTCTTC
-	TRBJ2-1	TRBV10-3	TRBD2	CAISTLPGLAGYNEQFF	TGTGCCATCAGTACTCTACCGGGACTAGCGGGATACAATGAGCAGTTCTTC
-	TRBJ1-2	TRBV7-3	TRBD1	CASSIGQGESGYTF	TGTGCCAGCAGCATCGGACAGGGTGAGAGTGGCTACACCTTC
-	TRBJ1-1	TRBV15	-	CATSRVGGNTEAFF	TGTGCCACCAGCAGAGTTGGAGGGAACACTGAAGCTTTCTTT
-	TRBJ2-1	TRBV2	TRBD2	CASRGGLAGGPPYNEQFF	TGTGCCAGCAGGGGGGGACTAGCGGGAGGGCCCCCCTACAATGAGCAGTTCTTC
-	TRBJ2-5	TRBV5-1	TRBD1	CASSLDHTGVSETQYF	TGCGCCAGCAGCTTGGACCATACAGGGGTTTCAGAGACCCAGTACTTC
-	TRBJ2-1	TRBV10-1	TRBD2	CASSGLAKDEQFF	TGCGCCAGCAGTGGACTAGCTAAGGATGAGCAGTTCTTC
-	TRBJ1-1	TRBV5-1	TRBD1	CASSDPDRGYTEAFF	TGCGCCAGCAGCGACCCGGACAGGGGCTACACTGAAGCTTTCTTT